This T cell receptor (beta chain) was obtained from a study of PD-1 blockade in classical Hodgkin lymphoma. Points from the study as a whole: Newly diagnosed patients were reported to exhibit reduced baseline TCR diversity relative to healthy donors.

Profiled with immunoSEQ multiplex PCR; TCRdb holds only in-frame clones, not every one. The sample has around 70,000 clones, 71% seen once. Germline CDR1 SGHNT, CDR2 YYREEE (reference sequence). The CDR3 length is 16 residues. Trimming took 4 bases from V and 5 from J; bases not matched to a gene: 11. Every one of the patients relapsed after autologous stem cell transplantation (brentuximab vedotin exposure was variable). Comment on this clone: Its specificity is not known.

V gene TRBV5-4 combines with J gene TRBJ2-5; the match to TRBD1 covers 10 bases. The material sequenced was peripheral blood mononuclear cells (PBMCs), taken before the second cycle of nivolumab. The receptor comes from a human donor with classical Hodgkin lymphoma. CDR3 sequence reads: CASSQGDRGWRETQYF. DNA of the CDR3: TGTGCCAGCAGCCAAGGGGACAGGGGATGGAGGGAGACCCAGTACTTC.